The 27 T cell receptor beta chains below come from one sample, sequenced in a study of neurological immune-mediated disorders. TCRdb redid the calling of the 5' RACE reads with MiXCR, one entry per CDR3 protein. The sample includes 120,000 or so distinct CDR3 sequences, about 3.2% of them seen just once. Sequenced material: PBMCs. These receptor sequences come from a woman in her twenties or thirties with multiple sclerosis.

This clonotype came up many times. This chain links TRBV5-1 with TRBJ2-1; D is possibly TRBD2 (5 bases). Per the germline V gene, CDR1 is SGHRS and CDR2 is YFSETQ. This CDR3 has 11 amino acids. V was trimmed by 6 bases and J by 8 bases, leaving 9 bases between them. The CDR3 coding sequence is TGCGCCAGCACCGAGGGCTATGAGCAGTTCTTC. Protein: CASTEGYEQFF.

This clonotype was seen repeatedly, ten times or more. The V and J genes are TRBV4-1 and TRBJ1-1; D is undetermined. The V end lost 1 base, the J end lost 4 bases, and 13 bases lay between the germline ends. The CDR3 loop spans 15 amino acids. Germline CDR1 and CDR2: MGHRA and YSYEKL. DNA of the CDR3: TGCGCCAGCAGCCAAGGCTTTTCCCGGGGCACTGAAGCTTTCTTT. Amino acids: CASSQGFSRGTEAFF.

This clonotype was seen a handful of times. This chain links TRBV15 with TRBJ2-2; D not resolved. The CDR3 is 13 amino acids. Looked up from germline, CDR1 is LNHNV and CDR2 is YYDKDF (reference sequence). With 6 bases removed from V and 4 bases from J, the gap between germline ends came to 9 bases. The CDR3 DNA sequence: TGTGCCACCAGAGATCAGACCACCGGGGAGCTGTTTTTT. Its translation: CATRDQTTGELFF.

This clonotype was detected ten times or more. The genes are TRBV7-2 and TRBJ2-1, with a weak D call TRBD2 (6 bases). Deletions cut 5 bases from V and 1 base from J, with 12 bases between. Germline assignment: CDR1 SGHTA and CDR2 FQGNSA. This CDR3 is built from 15 residues. The CDR3, as DNA: TGTGCCAGCAGCCCCGGGACTCAATCCTACAATGAGCAGTTCTTC. Its translation: CASSPGTQSYNEQFF.

This clonotype was counted many times. The chain has TRBV12-3 or TRBV12-4 and TRBJ1-1; D gene unclear. The CDR3 spans 14 residues. V lost 6 bases and J lost 0, with 11 bases in between. The CDR3 region is CASSRTGLNTEAFF. The CDR3 DNA sequence: TGTGCCAGCAGCCGAACGGGGTTGAACACTGAAGCTTTCTTT.

Ten or more counts support this clonotype. The chain is built from TRBV6-5 and TRBJ1-4, with 8 bases aligning to TRBD1. The ends lost 6 bases at V and 2 bases at J; junction bases unmatched: 11. The germline V gene encodes CDR1 MNHEY and CDR2 SVGAGI. The length of the CDR3 is 17 residues. CDR3 in DNA: TGTGCCAGCAGGACCACAGGGGGTCCGTTGACTAATGAAAAACTGTTTTTT. Translation gives CASRTTGGPLTNEKLFF.

The table lists this clonotype with many counts. The chain couples TRBV4-1 to TRBJ1-2; weak D call: TRBD1 (6 bases). Germline-derived CDR1 and CDR2 are MGHRA and YSYEKL. The V end lost 0 bases, the J end lost 4 bases, and 12 bases lay between the germline ends. The CDR3 has 15 amino acids. This CDR3 reads CASSQEGVRGYGYTF. In nucleotides, the CDR3 is TGCGCCAGCAGCCAAGAGGGGGTCAGGGGCTATGGCTACACCTTC.

This clonotype was seen ten or more times. This rearrangement joins TRBV12-5 to TRBJ2-3; TRBD1 or TRBD2 may be the D gene (5 bases each). V dropped 0 bases and J dropped 2 bases, with 15 bases sitting between them. The CDR3 spans 17 residues. Germline CDR1 and CDR2: LGHNT and FRNRAP. The CDR3 loop reads CASGLVLRDPITDTQYF. The CDR3 bases are TGTGCTAGTGGTTTGGTTTTACGGGACCCGATCACAGATACGCAGTATTTT. Using reference TRBV12-5 and TRBJ2-3 for the parts outside the CDR3, the full variable domain is DARVTQTPRHKVTEMGQEVTMRCQPILGHNTVFWYRQTMMQGLELLAYFRNRAPLDDSGMPKDRFSAEMPDATLATLKIQPSEPRDSAVYFCASGLVLRDPITDTQYFGPGTRLTVL.

This clonotype was observed at least ten times. V and J are TRBV20-1 and TRBJ2-5, with 8 nucleotides matching TRBD2. Germline CDR1 DFQATT, CDR2 SNEGSKA (reference sequence). V lost 5 bases and J lost 1; bases outside the gene matches: 6. The CDR3 sequence is 14 residues long. CDR3: CSAWTSRTQETQYF. The CDR3 DNA follows: TGCAGTGCTTGGACTAGCAGAACCCAAGAGACCCAGTACTTC.

Only a few counts were recorded for this clonotype. This chain connects TRBV20-1 to TRBJ1-1, with D perhaps matching TRBD1 (5 bases). The CDR3 contains 15 residues. Per germline, CDR1 DFQATT and CDR2 SNEGSKA (reference sequence). The germline V and J ends were trimmed by 1 base and 3 bases, with 15 bases remaining between them. CDR3 residues: CSARVRAGKYTEAFF. In nucleotides, the CDR3 is TGCAGTGCTAGAGTTAGGGCAGGGAAATACACTGAAGCTTTCTTT.

Comments on this clonotype: A much larger clonotype is one base distant, so this may be a read error. The gene calls are TRBV29-1 and TRBJ1-1; D remains ambiguous. This CDR3 contains 11 residues. CDR1 and CDR2 (germline): SQVTM, ANQGSEA. Trimming shortened V by 7 bases and J by 4 bases, and 10 bases separated the two germline ends. CDR3 in DNA: TGCAGCGGCGGATACCCCACTGAAGCTTTCTTT. This encodes CSGGYPTEAFF.

This clonotype was seen many times. The V and J genes are TRBV27 and TRBJ1-5; unclear D gene. From germline, CDR1 is MNHEY and CDR2 SMNVEV (reference sequence). This CDR3 has 15 amino acids. V shed 0 bases and J shed 6 bases, with 12 bases lying between them. CDR3 bases: TGTGCCAGCAGTTTATCGGGTTTGAGCGGTCAGCCCCAGCATTTT. As protein: CASSLSGLSGQPQHF.

This clonotype was detected many times. V usage is TRBV7-2 and J usage is TRBJ1-4; D unclear. The germline V gene has CDR1 SGHTA and CDR2 FQGNSA. CDR3 length: 15 amino acids. V was cut by 4 bases and J by 0 bases, with 9 bases left in between. In DNA form, the CDR3 reads TGTGCCAGCAGCTCGGGCCAGACAACTAATGAAAAACTGTTTTTT. Residues: CASSSGQTTNEKLFF. Filled out from reference TRBV7-2 and TRBJ1-4, the complete variable domain reads GAGVSQSPSNKVTEKGKDVELRCDPISGHTALYWYRQSLGQGLEFLIYFQGNSAPDKSGLPSDRFSAERTGGSVSTLTIQRTQQEDSAVYLCASSSGQTTNEKLFFGSGTQLSVL.

This clonotype was recorded many times. The rearrangement joins TRBV7-2 to TRBJ1-1; D is possibly TRBD1 (6 bases). Germline V lookup: CDR1 SGHTA, CDR2 FQGNSA. This CDR3 has 12 residues. Trimming shortened V by 5 bases and J by 8 bases, and 12 bases separated the two germline ends. DNA for the CDR3: TGTGCCAGCAGCCACAGGGTCACAGAAGCTTTCTTT. Its translation is CASSHRVTEAFF.

This clonotype was seen repeatedly, ten times or more. This chain connects TRBV7-6 to TRBJ2-7; the match to TRBD2 covers 9 bases. Germline lookup yields CDR1 SGHVS and CDR2 FNYEAQ. The CDR3 is made up of 15 amino acids. The V and J ends lost 5 bases and 0 bases, in that order; junction bases with no gene match: 5. As DNA, the CDR3 is TGTGCCAGCAGCCGCTCTAGCGGGGACTCCTACGAGCAGTACTTC. Encoded protein: CASSRSSGDSYEQYF.

Ten or more counts support this clonotype. The chain couples TRBV27 to TRBJ2-1; possibly TRBD2 for D (6 bases). The germline V gene has CDR1 MNHEY and CDR2 SMNVEV (reference sequence). Trimming cost V 4 bases and J 0 bases, with 7 bases left between them. The CDR3 runs to 14 residues. The CDR3 spells CASSWGDSYNEQFF. For the CDR3, the DNA is TGTGCCAGCAGTTGGGGGGACTCCTACAATGAGCAGTTCTTC.

This clonotype was observed many times. The chain combines TRBV5-1 with TRBJ1-1, with D unclear. Trimming shortened V by 0 bases and J by 6 bases, and 9 bases separated the two germline ends. Germline V CDR1 and CDR2: SGHRS, YFSETQ. The CDR3 spans 13 residues. The CDR3, as DNA: TGCGCCAGCAGCTTGGACACGATTGCTGAAGCTTTCTTT. Translation gives CASSLDTIAEAFF.

This clonotype was observed at least ten times. The junction departs from germline at one end; a sequencing error may be responsible. The chain carries TRBV5-1 and TRBJ2-1; 13 bases map to TRBD2. Germline CDR1 and CDR2: SGHRS and YFSETQ. CDR3 length: 15 residues. CDR3 nucleotides: TGTGCCAGCAGCCCCGGACTAGCGGGAGTCCATGAGCAGTTCTTC. Residues: CASSPGLAGVHEQFF.

This clonotype was seen ten or more times. The CDR3 sequence: CASSQAGTGYEQYF. The DNA for the CDR3 is TGCGCCAGCAGCCAAGCCGGGACAGGGTACGAGCAGTACTTC. The V gene is TRBV4-3, the J gene TRBJ2-7; 9 bases fit TRBD1. Germline lookup yields CDR1 LGHNA and CDR2 YSLEER. The CDR3 contains 14 residues. With V trimmed by 1 base and J by 4 bases, 2 bases remained unmatched.

This clonotype was detected ten times or more. This CDR3 is CATGSGNLETQYF. The CDR3 DNA is TGTGCCACCGGATCAGGGAACTTGGAGACCCAGTACTTC. The V and J genes are TRBV24-1 and TRBJ2-5, with D perhaps TRBD1 (5 bases). This CDR3 is 13 amino acids long. CDR1 KGHDR and CDR2 SFDVKD come from the germline V gene. With 9 bases removed from V and 5 bases from J, the gap between germline ends came to 15 bases.

This clonotype was seen many times. The V and J genes are TRBV20-1 and TRBJ2-1; a weak D match, TRBD2 (5 bases). The CDR3 contains 13 residues. Per the germline V gene, CDR1 is DFQATT and CDR2 is SNEGSKA (reference sequence). The DNA for the CDR3 is TGCAGCATCCCGGCGGGCCTGTCCTTCGAGCAGTTCTTC. Its protein is CSIPAGLSFEQFF.

This clonotype was observed many times. The CDR3 here is CSARAGTGVTDTQYF. CDR3 bases: TGCAGTGCTAGAGCCGGGACAGGGGTAACAGATACGCAGTATTTT. This chain uses TRBV20-1 with TRBJ2-3; TRBD1 agrees at 10 bases. The germline V gene has CDR1 DFQATT and CDR2 SNEGSKA (reference sequence). The CDR3 extends over 15 amino acids. V was clipped by 1 base and J by 3 bases; unmatched bases: 4.

This clonotype was seen many times. The chain recombines TRBV7-2 with TRBJ2-1; D gene unclear. Germline V gives CDR1 SGHTA, CDR2 FQGNSA. The CDR3 is 15 amino acids. V gave up 3 bases and J gave up 5 bases, with 14 bases separating them. CDR3 bases: TGTGCCAGCAGCTTGTCGTCACAGAGAAACAATGAGCAGTTCTTC. Translated: CASSLSSQRNNEQFF. Drawing the rest from reference TRBV7-2 and TRBJ2-1, the complete variable domain is GAGVSQSPSNKVTEKGKDVELRCDPISGHTALYWYRQSLGQGLEFLIYFQGNSAPDKSGLPSDRFSAERTGGSVSTLTIQRTQQEDSAVYLCASSLSSQRNNEQFFGPGTRLTVL.

This clonotype was detected ten times or more. The chain is built from TRBV20-1 and TRBJ2-5, with TRBD1 matching 8 bases. CDR1 and CDR2 (germline): DFQATT, SNEGSKA (reference sequence). The CDR3 spans 14 residues. The ends lost 3 bases at V and 7 bases at J; junction bases unmatched: 10. CDR3 protein: CSASSRGRFGTQYF. CDR3 in DNA: TGCAGTGCTAGTAGCAGGGGGCGTTTTGGGACCCAGTACTTC.

This clonotype was observed at least ten times. J is TRBJ2-4 and V is TRBV7-2, with 9 bases fitting TRBD2. The CDR3 is 16 residues long. CDR1 and CDR2 (germline): SGHTA, FQGNSA. V lost 0 bases to trimming and J lost 8 bases; unmatched junction nucleotides: 8. CDR3 nucleotides: TGTGCCAGCAGCTTAGCGCGGGGGGGCCCGACGGACATTCAGTACTTC. Amino acids: CASSLARGGPTDIQYF.

This clonotype appeared many times. The gene calls are TRBV7-2 and TRBJ2-1; 8 bases agree with TRBD2. CDR3 length: 14 residues. The ends lost 6 bases at V and 7 bases at J; junction bases unmatched: 8. From germline, CDR1 is SGHTA and CDR2 FQGNSA. CDR3 amino acids: CASRPGGGANEQFF. The CDR3 nucleotides are TGTGCCAGCAGGCCCGGGGGGGGAGCTAATGAGCAGTTCTTC.

This clonotype was detected many times. V gene TRBV20-1 combines with J gene TRBJ2-1; the D is unclear. V lost 4 bases, J lost 3 bases, and 10 bases lay in between. CDR1 DFQATT and CDR2 SNEGSKA come from the germline V gene (reference sequence). This CDR3 spans 13 amino acids. Here the CDR3 reads CSATTRGYNEQFF. DNA for the CDR3: TGCAGTGCTACGACCAGAGGCTACAATGAGCAGTTCTTC.